The 28 T cell receptor beta chains presented below share a single source sample, sequenced in a study of CXCR3-negative and CXCR3-positive naive CD8 T cells. Study conclusions and caveats: Against CXCR3-negative naive cells, CXCR3-positive naive cells showed more hydrophobic TRB CDR3s.

The antigens for these receptors are not known. Carrying UMI labels, the TRB cDNA libraries were prepared through 5' RACE. Using the 5' RACE reads, TCRdb records one entry per CDR3 protein without DNA. The sample table sets out around 140,000 distinct CDR3 sequences. The specimen was naive CXCR3+ CD8+ T cells from blood. Subset here: CD45RO-CCR7+CD27+CD95- naive CD8+ T cells expressing CXCR3 (TNR3+). These receptors all come from a human donor in good health. Some clones in this sample may be carry-over from other donors' samples.

The rearrangement joins TRBV28 to TRBJ1-1. CDR3 size: 13 residues. The germline V gene encodes CDR1 MDHEN and CDR2 SYDVKM. CDR3 amino acids: CASRTFMNTEAFF.

The chain recombines TRBV21-1 with TRBJ2-7; checking the TCRdb D call of TRBD1 is not possible without DNA. TRBV21-1 is shown as a pseudogene. The CDR3 runs to 20 residues. CDR3 amino acids: CASSTEWDRDWGLETYEQYF.

This chain joins TRBV9 and TRBJ1-1; TCRdb's D call of TRBD1 is untestable without DNA. The CDR3 runs to 12 residues. From germline, CDR1 is SGDLS and CDR2 YYNGEE. CDR3 sequence: CASSVGGGDAFF.

CDR3 protein: CASSVDGNYGYTF. The chain employs TRBV2 and TRBJ1-2. Germline V gene data show CDR1 as SNHLY and CDR2 as FYNNEI. This CDR3 has 13 residues.

The genes are TRBV5-1 and TRBJ2-3; with no DNA, the TCRdb D assignment of TRBD1 cannot be verified. The CDR3 consists of 17 residues. The V gene's germline CDR1 is SGHRS and CDR2 YFSETQ. The CDR3 sequence: CASSLALDSKSTDTQYF.

The chain recombines TRBV29-1 with TRBJ2-7; as DNA is missing, the TRBD1 call by TCRdb cannot be tested. The CDR3 loop spans 12 amino acids. Germline values: CDR1 SQVTM, CDR2 ANQGSEA. The CDR3 loop is CSVLHDRYEQYF.

The chain couples TRBV28 to TRBJ2-3; TCRdb outputs TRBD1, but without DNA this stays unchecked. The CDR3 covers 14 residues. Per germline, CDR1 MDHEN and CDR2 SYDVKM. The CDR3 spells CASSSGQNTDTQYF.

The chain carries TRBV4-3 and TRBJ2-1; without DNA, the TCRdb call of TRBD2 cannot be checked. The CDR3 extends over 17 amino acids. Germline CDR1 LGHNA, CDR2 YSLEER. Here the CDR3 reads CASSPRLAGELYNEQFF.

The V gene is TRBV12-3 or TRBV12-4, the J gene TRBJ2-1; checking the TCRdb D call of TRBD1 is not possible without DNA. The length of the CDR3 is 12 residues. The CDR3 is CASSFGTGVQFF.

This chain joins TRBV4-3 and TRBJ2-7. Germline loops: CDR1 LGHNA, CDR2 YSLEER. The CDR3 sequence is 13 residues long. The CDR3 sequence: CASSQVGPYEQYF.

This chain uses TRBV7-9 with TRBJ1-1. The CDR3 consists of 15 residues. The germline V gene has CDR1 SEHNR and CDR2 FQNEAQ (reference sequence). CDR3 in amino acids: CASSLAMAENTEAFF.

This chain connects TRBV7-3 to TRBJ2-3; TCRdb's D call, TRBD1, is unchecked because there is no DNA. This CDR3 has 15 residues. The germline gives CDR1 SGHTA, CDR2 FQGTGA. The CDR3: CASSPGISSTDTQYF.

The chain employs TRBV15 and TRBJ2-3. The V gene's germline CDR1 is LNHNV and CDR2 YYDKDF (reference sequence). This CDR3 is built from 12 residues. This chain's CDR3 is CATRRGTDTQYF. Full variable domain (rest looked up from reference TRBV15 and TRBJ2-3): DAMVIQNPRYQVTQFGKPVTLSCSQTLNHNVMYWYQQKSSQAPKLLFHYYDKDFNNEADTPDNFQSRRPNTSFCFLDIRSPGLGDTAMYLCATRRGTDTQYFGPGTRLTVL.

The chain links TRBV29-1 to TRBJ2-5; TCRdb's D call, TRBD2, is unchecked because there is no DNA. The CDR3 loop spans 17 amino acids. CDR1 is SQVTM and CDR2 is ANQGSEA in the germline V gene. The CDR3 reads CSVEGTSFFRVQETQYF.

V and J are TRBV12-3 or TRBV12-4 and TRBJ2-7. CDR3 length: 12 amino acids. The CDR3 is CATRGVSYEQYF.

This rearrangement joins TRBV14 to TRBJ2-1; TCRdb indicates TRBD2, and absent DNA this call remains unverified. This CDR3 has 13 residues. CDR1 is SGHDN, CDR2 FVKESK, per germline. The CDR3 loop is CASSPIAVNEQFF.

V is TRBV7-6 and J is TRBJ2-1; as DNA is missing, the TRBD2 call by TCRdb cannot be tested. The CDR3 covers 15 residues. Per the germline V gene, CDR1 is SGHVS and CDR2 is FNYEAQ. CDR3 region: CASSLASGDYNEQFF.

The J gene is TRBJ2-7, the V gene TRBV7-2; TCRdb proposes TRBD1, but this gene call is untestable without DNA. Germline V gene data show CDR1 as SGHTA and CDR2 as FQGNSA. This CDR3 has 16 amino acids. The CDR3 sequence: CASSSQGVRGGYEQYF.

The V gene is TRBV7-9, the J gene TRBJ2-5; TCRdb lists TRBD1, though no DNA is available to test this call. CDR3 length: 14 amino acids. Germline CDR1 and CDR2: SEHNR and FQNEAQ (reference sequence). CDR3 loop: CASSSYGGQETQYF.

The CDR3 sequence: CASSLDSFPMNTEAFF. The J gene is TRBJ1-1, the V gene TRBV5-1. This CDR3 contains 16 residues. Germline CDR1 is SGHRS and CDR2 is YFSETQ.

The V call is TRBV29-1, the J call TRBJ2-5; absent DNA, TCRdb's TRBD2 call cannot be checked. The germline CDR1 and CDR2 sequences are SQVTM and ANQGSEA. This CDR3 is 14 amino acids long. CDR3 sequence reads: CSVELAGEQETQYF.

The chain carries TRBV7-7 and TRBJ2-3; TCRdb proposes TRBD1, but this gene call is untestable without DNA. This CDR3 is 15 amino acids long. Per the germline V gene, CDR1 is SSHAT and CDR2 is FNYEAQ (reference sequence). This chain's CDR3 is CASSPLATSTDTQYF. Drawing the rest from reference TRBV7-7 and TRBJ2-3, the complete variable domain is GAGVSQSPRYKVTKRGQDVTLRCDPISSHATLYWYQQALGQGPEFLTYFNYEAQPDKSGLPSDRFSAERPEGSISTLTIQRTEQRDSAMYRCASSPLATSTDTQYFGPGTRLTVL.

The chain joins TRBV19 to TRBJ2-1; the D call of TRBD2 rests on TCRdb alone, since no DNA is present to check it. Germline V gene sequence: CDR1 LNHDA, CDR2 SQIVND (reference sequence). CDR3 length equals 15 residues. The CDR3 loop reads CASSIVGVAVDEQFF. The full variable domain, with the rest looked up from reference TRBV19 and TRBJ2-1, is DGGITQSPKYLFRKEGQNVTLSCEQNLNHDAMYWYRQDPGQGLRLIYYSQIVNDFQKGDIAEGYSVSREKKESFPLTVTSAQKNPTAFYLCASSIVGVAVDEQFFGPGTRLTVL.

The rearrangement uses TRBV9 and TRBJ2-7; TCRdb outputs TRBD2, but without DNA this stays unchecked. CDR1 SGDLS and CDR2 YYNGEE come from the germline V gene. This CDR3 region has 14 residues. CDR3 amino acids: CASSAGVGGLEQYF.

The rearrangement uses TRBV7-2 and TRBJ1-5; with no DNA, the TCRdb D assignment of TRBD1 cannot be verified. Germline values: CDR1 SGHTA, CDR2 FQGNSA. The CDR3 has 16 amino acids. The CDR3 loop reads CASSLVGLQGNQPQHF.

This chain links TRBV5-1 with TRBJ2-2; the D call of TRBD2 rests on TCRdb alone, since no DNA is present to check it. Germline V CDR1 and CDR2: SGHRS, YFSETQ. CDR3 size: 19 residues. CDR3: CASSLAILLAEPHTGELFF.

V gene TRBV28 combines with J gene TRBJ2-7; TCRdb returns TRBD1, unconfirmable since there is no DNA. The germline V gene has CDR1 MDHEN and CDR2 SYDVKM. The CDR3 extends over 15 amino acids. CDR3 sequence: CASSYRDRGPYEQYF.

CDR3 sequence reads: CASSLASGDEQFF. The chain employs TRBV28 and TRBJ2-1; the D call of TRBD1 rests on TCRdb alone, since no DNA is present to check it. The germline gives CDR1 MDHEN, CDR2 SYDVKM. The CDR3 contains 13 residues.